These T cell receptor beta chains were read from a single sample in a study of OX40 agonist ivuxolimab in advanced cancers. Using immunoSEQ multiplex PCR, the repertoire was profiled, and TCRdb retains in-frame clones only, with some absent. The repertoire holds just over 25,000 clones, 70% to 90% seen once, with over 13% in the top ten. The specimen was CD4+ or CD8+ T cells sorted from blood, collected in a trial of the OX40 agonist ivuxolimab. The receptors originated from an adult with an advanced solid tumor such as melanoma, head and neck, liver or kidney cancer. Both conserved end residues are part of each CDR3. A D gene is named only where the DNA matches it firmly. Size values are once, few and many counts, or a class for expanded clones, and some rows have none.

cdr3_aa cdr3_nt v_call clone_size j_call cdr3_length d_call
CASRDGTTEAFF TGCGCCAGCAGGGATGGGACCACTGAAGCTTTCTTT TRBV5-1 . TRBJ1-1 12 .
CASSGEVAGEWGNIQYF TGCGCCAGCAGTGGGGAGGTAGCGGGAGAATGGGGAAACATTCAGTACTTC TRBV10-2 . TRBJ2-4 17 TRBD2
CASSTGLSSYNEQFF TGTGCCAGCAGCACAGGGTTGAGCTCCTACAATGAGCAGTTCTTC TRBV13 . TRBJ2-1 15 .
CASSRQLPPPSSYNEQFF TGTGCCAGCTCCCGTCAACTTCCACCACCGAGCTCCTACAATGAGCAGTTCTTC TRBV18 . TRBJ2-1 18 .
CASSVGESSYEQYF TGTGCCAGCAGCGTAGGGGAAAGCTCCTACGAGCAGTACTTC TRBV9 few TRBJ2-7 14 .
CASKSGWGYTF TGTGCCAGCAAGTCAGGTTGGGGCTACACCTTC TRBV2 . TRBJ1-2 11 .
CASSPPGGQGADTQYF TGTGCCAGCAGCCCACCCGGTGGACAGGGCGCAGATACGCAGTATTTT TRBV4-2 . TRBJ2-3 16 TRBD1
CASSLGTYGYTF TGTGCCAGCAGCTTAGGCACATATGGCTACACCTTC TRBV7-8 once TRBJ1-2 12 .
CASSPGHPYEQYF TGTGCCAGCAGCCCGGGACACCCCTACGAGCAGTACTTC TRBV7-6 . TRBJ2-7 13 .
CASSLAYEQYF TGTGCCAGCAGCCTAGCCTACGAGCAGTACTTC TRBV2 few TRBJ2-7 11 .
CASSFLSTDTQYF TGTGCCAGCAGTTTCCTTTCGACAGATACGCAGTATTTT TRBV27 . TRBJ2-3 13 .
CASSPRTGEETQYF TGTGCCAGCAGCCCGAGGACGGGGGAGGAGACCCAGTACTTC TRBV7-9 . TRBJ2-5 14 .
CSVTRSGEQFF TGCAGCGTTACGAGATCGGGTGAGCAGTTCTTC TRBV29-1 . TRBJ2-1 11 .
CASREGLVHPTYEQYF TGTGCCAGCAGGGAAGGGTTGGTACACCCCACCTACGAGCAGTACTTC TRBV6-1 few TRBJ2-7 16 .